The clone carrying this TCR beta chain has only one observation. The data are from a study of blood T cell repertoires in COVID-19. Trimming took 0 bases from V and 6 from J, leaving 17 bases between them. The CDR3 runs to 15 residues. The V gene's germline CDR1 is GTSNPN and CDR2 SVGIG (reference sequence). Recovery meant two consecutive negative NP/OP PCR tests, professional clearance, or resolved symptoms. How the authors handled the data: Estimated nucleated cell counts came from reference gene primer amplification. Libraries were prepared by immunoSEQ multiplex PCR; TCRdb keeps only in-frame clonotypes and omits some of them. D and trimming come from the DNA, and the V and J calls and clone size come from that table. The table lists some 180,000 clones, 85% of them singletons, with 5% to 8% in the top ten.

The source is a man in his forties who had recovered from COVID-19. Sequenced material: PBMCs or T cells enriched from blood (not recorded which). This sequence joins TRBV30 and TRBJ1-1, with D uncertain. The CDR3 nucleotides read TGTGCCTGGAGTGTACTAGGGCGGGCAAAGGCTGAAGCTTTCTTT. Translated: CAWSVLGRAKAEAFF.